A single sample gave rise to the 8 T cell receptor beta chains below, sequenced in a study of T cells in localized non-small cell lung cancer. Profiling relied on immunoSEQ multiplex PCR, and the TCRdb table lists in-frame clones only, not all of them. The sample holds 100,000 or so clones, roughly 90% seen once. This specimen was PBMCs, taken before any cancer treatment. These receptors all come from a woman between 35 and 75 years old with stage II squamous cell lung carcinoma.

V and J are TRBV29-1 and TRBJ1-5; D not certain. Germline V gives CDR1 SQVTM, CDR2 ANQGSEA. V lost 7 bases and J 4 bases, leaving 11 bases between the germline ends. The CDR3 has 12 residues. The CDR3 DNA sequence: TGCAGCGCTGGGTCGGGAAATCAGCCCCAGCATTTT. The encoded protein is CSAGSGNQPQHF.

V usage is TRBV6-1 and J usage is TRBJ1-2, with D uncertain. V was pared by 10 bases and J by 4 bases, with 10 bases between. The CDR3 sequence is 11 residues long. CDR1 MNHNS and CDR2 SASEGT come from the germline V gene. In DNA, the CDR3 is TGTGCCACCACGGGCCCCTATGGCTACACCTTC. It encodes CATTGPYGYTF.

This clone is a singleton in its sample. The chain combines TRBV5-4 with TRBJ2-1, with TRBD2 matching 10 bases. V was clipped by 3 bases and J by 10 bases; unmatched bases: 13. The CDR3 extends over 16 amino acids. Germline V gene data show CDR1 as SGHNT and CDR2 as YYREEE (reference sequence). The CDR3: CASSSFSAGGPDEQFF. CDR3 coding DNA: TGTGCCAGCAGCTCCTTTTCAGCGGGGGGGCCAGACGAGCAGTTCTTC.

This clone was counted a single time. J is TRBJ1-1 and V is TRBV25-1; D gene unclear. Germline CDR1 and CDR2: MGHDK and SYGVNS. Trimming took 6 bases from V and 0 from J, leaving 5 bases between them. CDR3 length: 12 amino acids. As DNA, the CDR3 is TGTGCCAGCAGAGACATGAACACTGAAGCTTTCTTT. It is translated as CASRDMNTEAFF.

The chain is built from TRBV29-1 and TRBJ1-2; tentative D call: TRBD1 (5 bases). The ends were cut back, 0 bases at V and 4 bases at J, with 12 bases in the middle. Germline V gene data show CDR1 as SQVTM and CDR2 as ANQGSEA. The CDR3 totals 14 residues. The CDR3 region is CSVEDSEGTYGYTF. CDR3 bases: TGCAGCGTTGAAGACTCCGAGGGGACCTATGGCTACACCTTC.

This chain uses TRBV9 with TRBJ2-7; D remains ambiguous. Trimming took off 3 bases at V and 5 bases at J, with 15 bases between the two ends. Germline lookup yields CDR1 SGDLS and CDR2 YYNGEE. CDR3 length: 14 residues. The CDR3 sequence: CASSEELRLDEQYF. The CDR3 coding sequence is TGTGCCAGCAGCGAGGAACTACGGCTCGACGAGCAGTACTTC. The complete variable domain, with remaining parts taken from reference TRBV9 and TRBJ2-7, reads DSGVTQTPKHLITATGQRVTLRCSPRSGDLSVYWYQQSLDQGLQFLIQYYNGEERAKGNILERFSAQQFPDLHSELNLSSLELGDSALYFCASSEELRLDEQYFGPGTRLTVT.

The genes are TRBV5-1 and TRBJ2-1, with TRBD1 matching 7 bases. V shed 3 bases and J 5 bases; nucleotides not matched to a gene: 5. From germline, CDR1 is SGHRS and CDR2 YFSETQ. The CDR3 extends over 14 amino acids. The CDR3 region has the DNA TGCGCCAGCAGCTCGACAGGGCACCACAATGAGCAGTTCTTC. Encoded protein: CASSSTGHHNEQFF.

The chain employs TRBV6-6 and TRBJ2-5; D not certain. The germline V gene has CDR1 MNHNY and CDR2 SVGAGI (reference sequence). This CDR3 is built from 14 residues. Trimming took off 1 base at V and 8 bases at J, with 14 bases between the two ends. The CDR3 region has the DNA TGTGCCAGCAGTTACTTACCGAGTGAGGTAACCCAGTACTTC. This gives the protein CASSYLPSEVTQYF.